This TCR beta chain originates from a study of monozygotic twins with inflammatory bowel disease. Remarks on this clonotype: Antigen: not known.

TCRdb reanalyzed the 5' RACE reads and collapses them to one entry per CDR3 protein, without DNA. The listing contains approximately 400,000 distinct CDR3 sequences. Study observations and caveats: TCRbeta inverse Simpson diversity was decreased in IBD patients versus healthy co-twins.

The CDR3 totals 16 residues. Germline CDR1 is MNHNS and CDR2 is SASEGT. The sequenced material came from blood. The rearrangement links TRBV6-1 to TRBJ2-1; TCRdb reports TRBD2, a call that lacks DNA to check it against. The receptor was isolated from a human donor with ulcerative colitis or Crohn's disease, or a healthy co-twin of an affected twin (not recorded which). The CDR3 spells CASSRSSGGTYNEQFF.